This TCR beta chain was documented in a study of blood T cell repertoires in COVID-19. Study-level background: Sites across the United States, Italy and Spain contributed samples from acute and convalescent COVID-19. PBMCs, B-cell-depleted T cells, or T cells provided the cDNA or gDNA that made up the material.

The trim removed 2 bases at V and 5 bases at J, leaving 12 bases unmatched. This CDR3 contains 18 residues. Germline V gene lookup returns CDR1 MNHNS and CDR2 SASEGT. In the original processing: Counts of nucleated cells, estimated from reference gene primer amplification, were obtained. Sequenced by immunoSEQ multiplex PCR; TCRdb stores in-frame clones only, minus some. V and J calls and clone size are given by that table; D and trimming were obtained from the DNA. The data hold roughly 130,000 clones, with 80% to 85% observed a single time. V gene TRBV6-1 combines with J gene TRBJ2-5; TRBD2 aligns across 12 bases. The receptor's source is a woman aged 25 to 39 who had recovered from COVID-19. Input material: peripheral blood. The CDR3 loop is CASSEIGSGLAGGETQYF. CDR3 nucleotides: TGTGCCAGCAGTGAAATTGGGTCCGGGCTAGCGGGAGGGGAGACCCAGTACTTC.